This section outlines one T cell receptor (beta chain) sequence together with its context. It has no known antigen specificity. Within one base of it there is no much larger clone, and no base qualities were kept. The data stem from a study of T cell responses to AZD1222 COVID-19 vaccine (dated by TCRdb to about 2021). Describing the broader study: A total of 230 to 250 trial participants underwent TCR sequencing, of whom approximately 210 received two doses of AZD1222 and about 25 received two doses of the MenACWY control vaccine. Trial participants were enrolled by age into subgroups of 18-55, 56-69 and 70-plus years, and around 150, 28 and 57 TCR-sequenced participants, respectively, were included in these subgroups.

This specimen's time point label, interpreted: about 28 days (+/-7) after the second vaccine dose. AZD1222 recipients given second doses at about 4 weeks or at about 12 weeks were pooled, since spike-specific TCR depth and breadth were not found to differ between the two schedules. Samples from vaccinated people were obtained from the UK trials COV001 and COV002, which included a single-blind randomized controlled phase 2/3 trial of AZD1222 (ChAdOx1 nCoV-19) in healthy adults. Trial participant PBMC samples were collected at day 0 and day 28 after the second dose for TCRbeta chain sequencing. The CDR3 regions of human TCRbeta chains were analyzed by immunosequencing. The authors' pipeline ran thus. Repertoire TCRs were checked for matches against a reference library of SARS-CoV-2-specific TCRs that had been generated using the MIRA antigen-specificity platform. Breadth was defined as the fraction of unique TCRs that were SARS-CoV-2-associated. Depth was defined as the fraction of total T cells that were SARS-CoV-2-associated. Each spike-specific TCR was assigned to its reactive spike region and to a CD4 or CD8 class using the MIRA data. Log10-transformed breadth and depth values were compared by one-way ANOVA with Sidak's multiple comparisons tests. In TCRdb, the immuneACCESS table is reduced to in-frame sequences with V and J assigned. These tables do not hold every clone; where another copy was compared, an unresolved V gene accounts for under half, and the others remain unexplained. D and trimming were read from the DNA, whereas the V and J calls and clone size are those reported in that table. The sample table holds 50,000 or so clones, of which over 75% were seen once. The top ten clones comprise under 5.5% of the sample.

V gives up 0 bases and J gives up 8 bases, and the segment between their germline ends measures 14 bases. The germline V gene provides CDR1 SGHRS and CDR2 YFSETQ. From its cysteine to its phenylalanine, the CDR3 spans 14 amino acids. The kept DNA is CDR3 alone, 42 bases in frame from the first base. Points the paper makes about the study in general: Reportedly, close to half of the unique spike-specific TCRs recognized epitopes lying outside the regions that are mutated in the B.1.351 and B.1.1.7 variants. The vaccine-associated CD4 TCRs covered the entire spike protein, and the dominant responses fell in regions 160-218 and 743-854. After two AZD1222 doses, spike-specific TCR breadth and depth were significantly higher than at day 0 and than in MenACWY recipients. Conclusions about previously exposed vaccinees were limited because only six AZD1222 recipients were SARS-CoV-2 seropositive at baseline. Because no day 14 peak-response samples were available, the repertoires could be characterized only after the peak T cell response. The 56-69-year group was small, and its depth increase did not reach significance, likely because of low power. Participants were mostly white British, with more females than males. The authors suggested clonal diversity may have been underestimated.

Here the chain combines TRBV5-1 and TRBJ1-2; the D gene is unclear. This sequence was found in an adult who received the AZD1222 COVID-19 vaccine. Sequenced here: peripheral blood, sampled 28 days after the second AZD1222 dose. The CDR3 region reads CASSLELRFDGYTF. The bases are TGCGCCAGCAGCTTGGAGTTGAGGTTTGACGGCTACACCTTC.